Listed below are T cell receptor beta chains from one sample, sequenced in a study of T cell repertoires in cytomegalovirus infection. In TCRdb, the reads were re-called with MiXCR into one record per CDR3 protein. The data hold fewer than 350,000 distinct CDR3 sequences, with 25% to 35% observed a single time. No antigen has been assigned to these receptors. Sample: cultured PBMCs, taken from culture after CMV antigen stimulation. Source of these receptors: a human donor in good health (CMV status not recorded). Some clones in this sample may be carry-over from other donors' samples. The CDR3 runs from the conserved cysteine through the conserved F or W. A D gene is named only where the DNA matches it firmly. Expanded clones are given a class, and other clones once, few, many or no size at all.

DNA	CDR3	size	J	V	D
TGTGCCAGTAGCTACAGTGGACAGGGAAGGAATCGCTACACCTTC	CASSYSGQGRNRYTF	.	TRBJ1-2	TRBV19	TRBD1
TGTGCCAGCAGCTTAGGCCAGCTCCTTTCCTACAATGAGCAGTTCTTC	CASSLGQLLSYNEQFF	.	TRBJ2-1	TRBV7-2	.
TGTGCCAGCAGCTTAATGGGTTCGTCTGAAGCTTTCTTT	CASSLMGSSEAFF	few	TRBJ1-1	TRBV7-9	.
TGTGCCAGCAGTCCCCTCCGCACCATCACTGAAGCTTTCTTT	CASSPLRTITEAFF	.	TRBJ1-1	TRBV27	.
TGTGCCAGCAGCCTTCTTGGACAGGGGGCTGGAAACACCATATATTTT	CASSLLGQGAGNTIYF	few	TRBJ1-3	TRBV5-8	TRBD1
TGTGCCAGCAGGGACGGAACGACGGCCACAGATACGCAGTATTTT	CASRDGTTATDTQYF	.	TRBJ2-3	TRBV6-2/TRBV6-3	.
TGTGCCAACAGTACCGGGACAGCTGGAAACACCATATATTTT	CANSTGTAGNTIYF	.	TRBJ1-3	TRBV7-9	TRBD1
TGTGCCAGCAGCCAACTCTCGGACCCCTCTGGAAACACCATATATTTT	CASSQLSDPSGNTIYF	few	TRBJ1-3	TRBV14	.
TGTGCCAGCAGTATACAGGGCTTGGATGAGCAGTTCTTC	CASSIQGLDEQFF	.	TRBJ2-1	TRBV6-6	.
TGTGCCAGCAGCTTGGCGCCAGGCACAGATACGCAGTATTTT	CASSLAPGTDTQYF	.	TRBJ2-3	TRBV7-2	.
TGTGCCAGCCGAGTGGGCGGCAGCTCCTATAATTCACCCCTCCACTTT	CASRVGGSSYNSPLHF	.	TRBJ1-6	TRBV18	.
TGCAGTGCTAGTTTTATGAACTATGGCTACACCTTC	CSASFMNYGYTF	.	TRBJ1-2	TRBV20-1	.
TGTGCCAGCACTTGGATTGGACGGGCTGAAAAACTGTTTTTT	CASTWIGRAEKLFF	few	TRBJ1-4	TRBV27	.
TGTGCCAGCAGCCCTCGTGCGGGGGGGCCAGAGACCCAGTACTTC	CASSPRAGGPETQYF	.	TRBJ2-5	TRBV7-3	TRBD2